Presented here are 26 T cell receptor beta chains from one specimen sequenced in a study of CD4 T cells in relation to SARS-CoV-2 and coronaviruses. No antigen has been identified for these receptors. The repertoire was sequenced with immunoSEQ multiplex PCR; TCRdb's copy has only in-frame clones and lacks some. The sample lists about 43,000 clones, roughly 82% occurring once. Sequenced material: naive CD4+ T cells from PBMCs, cultured in vitro. As for subset: naive CD4+ T cells isolated by negative enrichment. All receptors derive from an adult with COVID-19.

This sequence joins TRBV19 and TRBJ2-7, with D possibly TRBD1 on 7 matching bases. The CDR3 is made up of 15 amino acids. V lost 5 bases and J lost 2, with 16 bases in between. The germline V gene has CDR1 LNHDA and CDR2 SQIVND (reference sequence). CDR3 protein: CASSSEGASTYEQYF. The CDR3 DNA sequence: TGTGCCAGTAGTTCGGAGGGGGCCTCTACCTACGAGCAGTACTTC.

This chain joins TRBV9 and TRBJ2-5; 7 nucleotides agree with TRBD2. The junction had 14 bases not matched to a gene; V was cut back by 2 bases and J by 7 bases. The germline CDR1 and CDR2 sequences are SGDLS and YYNGEE. CDR3 length: 16 amino acids. This CDR3 reads CASSVSAGEVGGTQYF. CDR3 DNA sequence: TGTGCCAGCAGCGTGTCCGCGGGAGAGGTTGGCGGGACCCAGTACTTC. The variable domain in full, with the rest retrieved from reference TRBV9 and TRBJ2-5, is DSGVTQTPKHLITATGQRVTLRCSPRSGDLSVYWYQQSLDQGLQFLIQYYNGEERAKGNILERFSAQQFPDLHSELNLSSLELGDSALYFCASSVSAGEVGGTQYFGPGTRLLVL.

On this clone itself: The junction differs from germline at one of its ends, possibly a read error. The chain uses TRBV12-3 or TRBV12-4 and TRBJ2-6; D gene uncertain. The CDR3 extends over 13 amino acids. The CDR3 reads CASSLGRANVLTF. The CDR3 nucleotides read TGTGCCAGCAGCTTAGGTCGGGCCAACGTCCTGACTTTC.

The chain recombines TRBV7-5 with TRBJ1-5; the DNA was not compared with TRBD1, the D call given in the table. TRBV7-5 is a pseudogene locus. The CDR3 is made up of 15 amino acids. The CDR3 loop is CARSSDRGPLQPQHF. CDR3 in DNA: TGTGCCAGAAGTTCGGACAGGGGGCCGCTTCAGCCCCAGCATTTT.

The gene calls are TRBV11-2 and TRBJ1-1; no clear D. The CDR3 has 13 amino acids. The germline V gene has CDR1 SGHAT and CDR2 FQNNGV. V dropped 1 base and J dropped 0 bases, with 3 bases sitting between them. As DNA, the CDR3 is TGTGCCAGCAGCTTAGGGGTGAACACTGAAGCTTTCTTT. Translated: CASSLGVNTEAFF.

This chain links TRBV4-3 with TRBJ2-7; D not certain. Germline loops: CDR1 LGHNA, CDR2 YSLEER. Trimming took 0 bases from V and 1 from J, leaving 7 bases between them. This CDR3 comprises 14 residues. Here the CDR3 reads CASSQDARSYEQYF. As DNA, the CDR3 is TGCGCCAGCAGCCAAGACGCCAGATCCTACGAGCAGTACTTC.

This chain's CDR3 is CASRSGRKHYEQYF. CDR3 sequence (DNA): TGTGCCAGCCGAAGCGGGAGGAAGCACTACGAGCAGTACTTC. The chain has TRBV6-5 and TRBJ2-7; TRBD2 matches 9 bases. The germline CDR1 and CDR2 sequences are MNHEY and SVGAGI. The CDR3 covers 14 residues. After removal of 8 bases from V and 3 bases from J, the junction contained 8 bases not matched to a gene.

The V call is TRBV6-5, the J call TRBJ1-1; D gene uncertain. The germline gives CDR1 MNHEY, CDR2 SVGAGI. Trimming took 7 bases from V and 5 from J, leaving 11 bases between them. This CDR3 has 12 amino acids. CDR3 in DNA: TGTGCCAGCATCTCGGCCCTTACTGAAGCTTTCTTT. This translates into CASISALTEAFF.

The V gene is TRBV18, the J gene TRBJ2-7; 12 positions match TRBD2. This CDR3 has 15 amino acids. The V gene end was trimmed by 3 bases and the J gene end by 7 bases; junction bases not matched to a gene: 7. Germline loops: CDR1 KGHSH, CDR2 LQKENI. CDR3 DNA: TGTGCCAGCTCACCCGAGACTAGCGGGAGTATAGAGCAGTACTTC. Protein product: CASSPETSGSIEQYF.

The rearrangement uses TRBV7-9 and TRBJ1-5, with TRBD1 identical over 7 bases. Germline V CDR1 and CDR2: SEHNR, FQNEAQ (reference sequence). V dropped 5 bases and J dropped 6; count of bases not matched to a gene: 13. The CDR3 contains 16 residues. CDR3 nucleotide sequence: TGTGCCAGCAGCGCCGCAGACAGGGCGGTGGTTCAGCCCCAGCATTTT. Translation: CASSAADRAVVQPQHF.

The rearrangement uses TRBV5-3 and TRBJ2-3, with 10 bases identical to TRBD2. TRBV5-3 is designated an ORF whose function remains uncertain. The CDR3 contains 16 residues. The V and J ends lost 4 bases and 2 bases, in that order; junction bases with no gene match: 7. The CDR3 DNA reads as TGTGCCAGAAGCACCCGACTAGCGGGTATCACAGATACGCAGTATTTT. Protein sequence: CARSTRLAGITDTQYF.

This chain joins TRBV11-2 and TRBJ1-1; D gene unclear. Germline assignment: CDR1 SGHAT and CDR2 FQNNGV. This CDR3 spans 17 amino acids. Trimming removed 7 bases at V and 1 base at J, with 22 bases between. CDR3 coding DNA: TGTGCCAGCATTCGGGGTAGGAAAATAACGGAGAACACTGAAGCTTTCTTT. This sequence encodes CASIRGRKITENTEAFF.

The chain carries TRBV5-1 and TRBJ2-3; TRBD1 agrees at 9 bases. The CDR3 has 14 amino acids. Germline V gene data show CDR1 as SGHRS and CDR2 as YFSETQ. V lost 4 bases and J lost 6; bases outside the gene matches: 6. The CDR3 spells CASSLGQGWDTQYF. CDR3 in DNA: TGCGCCAGCAGCCTCGGACAGGGGTGGGATACGCAGTATTTT.

The rearrangement links TRBV15 to TRBJ2-7; tentative D call: TRBD2 (6 bases). The CDR3 loop spans 16 amino acids. Germline CDR1 LNHNV, CDR2 YYDKDF (reference sequence). The ends were cut back, 0 bases at V and 2 bases at J, with 14 bases in the middle. The CDR3 reads CATSRDVPSVPYEQYF. CDR3 bases: TGTGCCACCAGCAGAGATGTCCCTAGCGTACCCTACGAGCAGTACTTC. Combining the CDR3 with reference TRBV15 and TRBJ2-7 gives the whole variable domain DAMVIQNPRYQVTQFGKPVTLSCSQTLNHNVMYWYQQKSSQAPKLLFHYYDKDFNNEADTPDNFQSRRPNTSFCFLDIRSPGLGDTAMYLCATSRDVPSVPYEQYFGPGTRLTVT.

The chain links TRBV7-2 to TRBJ2-7; D gene ambiguous. Germline CDR1 SGHTA, CDR2 FQGNSA. V lost 1 base, J lost 6 bases, and 10 bases lay in between. The CDR3 spans 13 residues. CDR3 bases: TGTGCCAGCAGCTTAGTTAACCCCATCGAGCAGTACTTC. It is translated as CASSLVNPIEQYF.

The chain uses TRBV4-3 and TRBJ2-2; the D is unclear. Germline CDR1 and CDR2: LGHNA and YSLEER. V was shortened by 1 base and J by 8 bases, with 5 bases between the two germline ends. The CDR3 is 12 residues long. CDR3 protein: CASSQVRGELFF. The CDR3, as DNA: TGCGCCAGCAGCCAAGTACGGGGGGAGCTGTTTTTT.

The chain is built from TRBV19 and TRBJ2-7; 8 bases line up with TRBD1. The CDR3 length is 15 residues. V lost 3 bases, J lost 1 base, and 5 bases stayed unmatched. Germline V gene lookup returns CDR1 LNHDA and CDR2 SQIVND (reference sequence). DNA of the CDR3: TGTGCCAGTAGTATCCTCGGACAGGGTTCCTACGAGCAGTACTTC. Translation gives CASSILGQGSYEQYF.

V is TRBV28 and J is TRBJ2-7, with TRBD2 identical over 10 bases. The V gene's germline CDR1 is MDHEN and CDR2 SYDVKM. This CDR3 region has 15 residues. V shed 7 bases, J shed 4 bases, and the junction held 10 bases outside the gene matches. The DNA for the CDR3 is TGTGCCAGCATCCCGGGAGGACTAGCGGCGTACGAGCAGTACTTC. Translation: CASIPGGLAAYEQYF.

This clone was detected only a few times. V is TRBV18 and J is TRBJ2-7; 8 bases match TRBD2. The V gene end was trimmed by 0 bases and the J gene end by 2 bases; junction bases not matched to a gene: 3. Germline V gene sequence: CDR1 KGHSH, CDR2 LQKENI. There are 15 residues in the CDR3. The CDR3 DNA follows: TGTGCCAGCTCACCACCCAGCGGGGGAACCTACGAGCAGTACTTC. Translated: CASSPPSGGTYEQYF.

This chain connects TRBV5-1 to TRBJ2-5; D is unresolved. Trimming stripped 0 bases from V and 0 bases from J, with 9 bases between. The CDR3 loop spans 15 amino acids. The germline V gene has CDR1 SGHRS and CDR2 YFSETQ. CDR3 nucleotides: TGCGCCAGCAGCTTGGGGTCAGCGTACCAAGAGACCCAGTACTTC. It codes for CASSLGSAYQETQYF.

CDR3 DNA sequence: TGCGCCAGCAGCCCGACTAGCGGGAGAGAGACCCAGTACTTC. Residues: CASSPTSGRETQYF. The rearrangement joins TRBV5-1 to TRBJ2-5; the match to TRBD2 covers 12 bases. Germline loops: CDR1 SGHRS, CDR2 YFSETQ. The CDR3 is made up of 14 amino acids. Germline trimming cut 4 bases from V and 4 bases from J; bases unmatched to any gene: 2.

The rearrangement uses TRBV6-1 and TRBJ2-7, with TRBD2 as a possible D gene (5 bases). The length of the CDR3 is 17 residues. V gave up 2 bases and J gave up 1 base, with 18 bases separating them. Germline V gene lookup returns CDR1 MNHNS and CDR2 SASEGT. For the CDR3, the DNA is TGTGCCAGCAGTGAACCTCGGCTCAGGAGGAATTCCTACGAGCAGTACTTC. Protein product: CASSEPRLRRNSYEQYF.

V is TRBV11-2 and J is TRBJ1-4, with D perhaps matching TRBD1 (5 bases). V was shortened by 2 bases and J by 10 bases, with 14 bases between the two germline ends. Germline assignment: CDR1 SGHAT and CDR2 FQNNGV. The CDR3 length is 14 residues. The CDR3 sequence: CASSLQPSGGKLFF. In nucleotides, the CDR3 is TGTGCCAGCAGCTTACAGCCTTCTGGGGGAAAACTGTTTTTT.

The chain employs TRBV28 and TRBJ1-5; weak D call: TRBD1 (6 bases). The germline gives CDR1 MDHEN, CDR2 SYDVKM. The CDR3 has 15 amino acids. V lost 6 bases to trimming and J lost 2 bases, with 14 bases between them. In nucleotides, the CDR3 is TGTGCCAGCAGGACCGGCGGGGGCGGCAATCAGCCCCAGCATTTT. Translation: CASRTGGGGNQPQHF. Based on the CDR3 plus reference TRBV28 and TRBJ1-5, the full variable domain is DVKVTQSSRYLVKRTGEKVFLECVQDMDHENMFWYRQDPGLGLRLIYFSYDVKMKEKGDIPEGYSVSREKKERFSLILESASTNQTSMYLCASRTGGGGNQPQHFGDGTRLSIL.

The J gene is TRBJ2-1, the V gene TRBV18; the D gene could be TRBD1 or TRBD2 (5 bases each). Germline V lookup: CDR1 KGHSH, CDR2 LQKENI. With 4 bases removed from V and 5 bases from J, the gap between germline ends came to 18 bases. CDR3 length equals 16 residues. CDR3 in amino acids: CASSLSRGDLHNEQFF. As DNA, the CDR3 is TGTGCCAGCTCACTTTCACGGGGCGACCTCCACAATGAGCAGTTCTTC.

The rearrangement uses TRBV4-1 and TRBJ2-5; 11 nucleotides agree with TRBD1. This CDR3 is built from 17 residues. Per the germline V gene, CDR1 is MGHRA and CDR2 is YSYEKL. Trimming at V came to 4 bases and at J to 3 bases, leaving 10 bases not matched to a gene. CDR3 residues: CASSPLPGTGGKETQYF. Here the CDR3 DNA reads TGCGCCAGCAGCCCCCTCCCCGGGACAGGGGGTAAAGAGACCCAGTACTTC.